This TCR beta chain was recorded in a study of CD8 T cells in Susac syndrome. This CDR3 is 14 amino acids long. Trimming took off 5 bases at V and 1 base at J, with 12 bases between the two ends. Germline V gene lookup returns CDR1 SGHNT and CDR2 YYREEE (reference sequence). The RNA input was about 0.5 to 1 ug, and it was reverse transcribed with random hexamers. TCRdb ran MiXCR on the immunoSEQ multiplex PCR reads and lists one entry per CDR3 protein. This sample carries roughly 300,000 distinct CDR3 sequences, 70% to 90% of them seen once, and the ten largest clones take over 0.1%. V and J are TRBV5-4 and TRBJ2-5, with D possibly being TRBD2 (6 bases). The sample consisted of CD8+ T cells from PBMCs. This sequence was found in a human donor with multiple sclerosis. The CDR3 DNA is TGTGCCAGCAGTCCTCGGGACTCCCAAGAGACCCAGTACTTC. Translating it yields CASSPRDSQETQYF.